This TCR beta chain stems from a study of T-cell reconstitution after alpha-beta-depleted transplantation in children. Study-wide results and caveats: When one year had passed after transplant, most T-cell counts and diversity came from newly produced T cells. Several patients had high TCRbeta diversity at day 60; it came from surviving recipient T cells and thymic progenitors.

As it was prepared, the TCRbeta library received unique molecular identifiers. Each CDR3 protein is one row after TCRdb ran MiXCR on the PCR reads. The repertoire holds more than 400,000 distinct CDR3 sequences, 43% seen once, with 27% in the top ten. Regarding this clonotype: The target antigen is unknown.

The CDR3 has 13 residues. CDR1 DFQATT and CDR2 SNEGSKA come from the germline V gene (reference sequence). V was cut by 4 bases and J by 3 bases, with 13 bases left in between. The sequence was obtained from a girl under 10 years old with aplastic anemia, due to receive a stem cell transplant. The rearrangement joins TRBV20-1 to TRBJ2-7; a possible D gene is TRBD1 (6 bases). The material was PBMCs, obtained before TCRalphabeta/CD19-depleted stem cell transplant. The DNA of the CDR3 is TGCAGTGCTATCAGAGGACAGAACTACGAGCAGTACTTC. This codes for CSAIRGQNYEQYF.